This T cell receptor beta chain was found in a study of shared clonotypes between healthy human individuals. CDR3 length: 15 residues. The germline V gene encodes CDR1 SGHRS and CDR2 YFSETQ. Losses at the gene ends were 5 bases for V and 4 bases for J; bases not matched to a gene: 9. The assay was immunoSEQ multiplex PCR, and TCRdb's table has in-frame clones only and misses some. The data contain some 2,500,000 clones, just under 95% of them singletons. CD4+ cells underwent separation, giving CD45RA+ naive and CD45RA-negative memory subsets. The material sequenced was naive CD4+ T cells from PBMCs. Subset meaning: CD45RA+ positively selected. The genes are TRBV5-1 and TRBJ2-3, with TRBD2 matching over 8 bases. The TCR sequence derives from a man aged 18 to 29 in good health. Some clones in this sample may be carry-over from other donors' samples. CDR3 in amino acids: CASRGGLASPDTQYF. CDR3 sequence (DNA): TGCGCCAGCAGAGGCGGACTAGCTTCCCCAGATACGCAGTATTTT. The full variable domain, its missing parts supplied by reference TRBV5-1 and TRBJ2-3, is KAGVTQTPRYLIKTRGQQVTLSCSPISGHRSVSWYQQTPGQGLQFLFEYFSETQRNKGNFPGRFSGRQFSNSRSEMNVSTLELGDSALYLCASRGGLASPDTQYFGPGTRLTVL.